The following is a T cell receptor beta chain sequence with its context. Clones were read by immunoSEQ multiplex PCR, and TCRdb kept only the in-frame ones, dropping some. The data hold about 20,000 clones, with over 75% observed a single time. The V end was cut by 1 base, the J end by 4 bases, with 11 bases between. The CDR3 runs to 15 residues. The germline gives CDR1 SEHNR, CDR2 FQNEAQ (reference sequence). This sample is drawn from a study of blood T cell repertoires in COVID-19. Overall study: Acute and convalescent COVID-19 specimens originated in the United States, Italy and Spain. The cDNA or gDNA used as material had been derived from T cells, B-cell-depleted T cells, or PBMCs.

The chain is built from TRBV7-9 and TRBJ2-1; a possible D gene is TRBD1 (6 bases). The sequencing input was peripheral blood. The source of this sequence is a man aged 45 to 65 with active COVID-19. The CDR3 loop is CASSLEQGQYNEQFF. Here the CDR3 DNA reads TGTGCCAGCAGCTTAGAGCAGGGGCAATACAATGAGCAGTTCTTC.